This T cell receptor beta chain was sequenced in a study of a mutant IDH1 vaccine in newly diagnosed glioma. At the level of the study: Each patient was administered eight vaccinations, scheduled in weeks 1, 3, 5, 7, 11, 15, 19 and 23. Treated patients had a mean age of approximately 40 years and an approximately 60% male, around 38% female split.

Noted time point: week 11, during vaccination. Each dose delivered 300 ug of mutant IDH1 20-mer peptide subcutaneously with imiquimod. Whole-study results and caveats: Around 93% of patients showed vaccine-induced immune responses across multiple MHC alleles.

Profiling relied on immunoSEQ multiplex PCR, and the TCRdb table lists in-frame clones only, not all of them. This sample yields 50,000 to 60,000 clones, of which about 91% are seen a single time; around 2.2% belongs to the top ten. Remarks on this clone: Its antigen is unknown.

The CDR3 is made up of 14 amino acids. V was clipped by 4 bases and J by 5 bases; unmatched bases: 6. Germline V gene sequence: CDR1 SGHNT, CDR2 YYREEE (reference sequence). The source is a man over 45 with glioma. The chain couples TRBV5-4 to TRBJ2-3; the match to TRBD2 covers 8 bases. This sample comprised PBMCs, obtained from a glioma patient whose treatment included an IDH1 peptide vaccine. Here the CDR3 DNA reads TGTGCCAGCAGCCTCGGACTAGCCGGAGATACGCAGTATTTT. This translates into CASSLGLAGDTQYF.